The 10 T cell receptor beta chains given below trace back to one sample, sequenced in a study of blood T cells in healthy people across ages. Using a J-beta primer mix together with a sample-barcoded 5' primer, a second PCR was run for roughly 7 to 12 cycles. One entry per CDR3 protein results from TCRdb running MiXCR on the 5' RACE reads. Counted here are about 640,000 distinct CDR3 sequences, 45% to 65% occurring once; the ten biggest clones make up 30% to 45%. Sequences were obtained from blood. The receptors shown here come from a man aged 55 to 70 in good health.

The gene calls are TRBV7-9 and TRBJ2-3; D might be TRBD1 (6 bases). Trimming left V 5 bases short and J 6 bases short, with 24 bases between. The germline CDR1 and CDR2 sequences are SEHNR and FQNEAQ (reference sequence). The CDR3 length is 17 residues. The CDR3 is CASSPRGGTRGLDTQYF. The CDR3 DNA sequence: TGTGCCAGCAGCCCTCGGGGTGGGACACGCGGACTCGATACGCAGTATTTT.

The chain couples TRBV6-1 to TRBJ2-1; D possibly uses TRBD1 or TRBD2 (5 bases each). Germline values: CDR1 MNHNS, CDR2 SASEGT. With 8 bases removed from V and 7 bases from J, the gap between germline ends came to 12 bases. There are 12 residues in the CDR3. DNA for the CDR3: TGTGCCAGCCGAATAGGGGAGAATGAGCAGTTCTTC. Its translation is CASRIGENEQFF.

This clonotype was seen only once. The J gene is TRBJ1-5, the V gene TRBV4-1; no firm D call. Germline CDR1 is MGHRA and CDR2 is YSYEKL. The V end lost 4 bases, the J end lost 5 bases, and 15 bases lay between the germline ends. CDR3 length: 15 amino acids. DNA for the CDR3: TGCGCCAGCAGCCCGTCGACACTCCCGGATCAGCCCCAGCATTTT. Residues: CASSPSTLPDQPQHF.

This chain links TRBV21-1 with TRBJ2-1; the tabulated D call, TRBD1, remains unverified against the DNA. TRBV21-1 is annotated as a pseudogene. The CDR3 covers 14 residues. CDR3 in amino acids: CASPGTSPYNEQFF. The CDR3 DNA reads TGTGCCAGTCCTGGGACATCTCCCTACAATGAGCAGTTCTTC.

The chain links TRBV6-1 to TRBJ1-2, with unresolved D. V was trimmed by 2 bases and J by 3 bases, leaving 7 bases between them. The CDR3 is 13 residues long. Germline V gene lookup returns CDR1 MNHNS and CDR2 SASEGT. This CDR3 reads CASSELSYYGYTF. In DNA, the CDR3 is TGTGCCAGCAGTGAACTATCCTACTATGGCTACACCTTC.

The rearrangement uses TRBV6-5 and TRBJ2-1; TRBD1 agrees at 10 bases. V gave up 2 bases and J gave up 9 bases; unmatched junction bases: 7. The CDR3 extends over 15 amino acids. Germline V gene sequence: CDR1 MNHEY, CDR2 SVGAGI. The CDR3 region has the DNA TGTGCCAGCAGTTACGGGGACAGGGGAAAGGGTGAGCAGTTCTTC. Translation: CASSYGDRGKGEQFF.

This clonotype was seen only a few times. The gene calls are TRBV5-6 and TRBJ2-5; 10 bases line up with TRBD2. The V and J ends lost 1 base and 5 bases, in that order; junction bases with no gene match: 5. Germline-derived CDR1 and CDR2 are SGHDT and YYEEEE. This CDR3 comprises 15 residues. This CDR3 is CASSLTSGGVETQYF. Here the CDR3 DNA reads TGTGCCAGCAGCTTGACCAGCGGGGGGGTGGAGACCCAGTACTTC.

The rearrangement joins TRBV20-1 to TRBJ2-1, with D perhaps matching TRBD1 (5 bases). This CDR3 comprises 14 residues. Between the trimmed V and J ends, which lost 0 bases and 4 bases, there was a span of 10 bases. Germline CDR1 DFQATT, CDR2 SNEGSKA (reference sequence). CDR3 amino acids: CSAREGTGYNEQFF. DNA for the CDR3: TGCAGTGCTAGAGAGGGCACAGGATACAATGAGCAGTTCTTC.

About this clonotype itself: This sequence may be a read error, since a much larger clone differs from it by one base. The V call is TRBV29-1, the J call TRBJ2-1, with unresolved D. TRBJ2-7 matches the DNA end more closely, so the J call is doubtful. Germline V gene lookup returns CDR1 SQVTM and CDR2 ANQGSEA. CDR3 size: 13 residues. The CDR3 loop is CSVEGRSYNEQYF. CDR3 sequence (DNA): TGCAGCGTTGAGGGTAGATCCTACAATGAGCAGTACTTC.

The chain joins TRBV20-1 to TRBJ1-5; D possibly corresponds to TRBD1 (6 bases). The germline V and J ends were trimmed by 1 base and 8 bases, with 18 bases remaining between them. Germline values: CDR1 DFQATT, CDR2 SNEGSKA (reference sequence). The CDR3 length is 15 residues. The CDR3 spells CSARVRTAGREPQHF. The CDR3 DNA reads TGCAGTGCTAGAGTACGGACAGCCGGGCGGGAGCCCCAGCATTTT.